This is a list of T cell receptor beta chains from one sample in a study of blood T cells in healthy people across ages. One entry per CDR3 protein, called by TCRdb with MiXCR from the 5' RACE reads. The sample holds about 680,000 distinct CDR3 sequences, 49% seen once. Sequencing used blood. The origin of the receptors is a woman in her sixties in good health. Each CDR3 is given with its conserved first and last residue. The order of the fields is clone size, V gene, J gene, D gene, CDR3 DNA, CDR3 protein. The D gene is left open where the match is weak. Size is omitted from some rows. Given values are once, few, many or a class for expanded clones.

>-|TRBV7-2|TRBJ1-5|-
TGTGCCAGCAGCTTGGGCCTCCTGCGCAATCAGCCCCAGCATTTT
CASSLGLLRNQPQHF
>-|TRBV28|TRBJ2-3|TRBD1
TGTGCCAGCAGTTCGGGACAGACGAGACAGACGCAGTATTTT
CASSSGQTRQTQYF
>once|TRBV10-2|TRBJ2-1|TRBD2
TGCGCCAGCAGTGAGTTGGGACTAGGGGGTGGCGAGCAGTTCTTC
CASSELGLGGGEQFF
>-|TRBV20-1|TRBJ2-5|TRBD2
TGCAGTGCTTTAAGTAGCCAGGGAGGGACCCAAGAGACCCAGTACTTC
CSALSSQGGTQETQYF
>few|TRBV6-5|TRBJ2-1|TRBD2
TGTGCCAGCAGGCCCAGCGGGAGCCCAAATGAGCAGTTCTTC
CASRPSGSPNEQFF
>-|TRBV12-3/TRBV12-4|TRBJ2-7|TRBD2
TGTGCCAGCAGTTGGGGCGGGAGGAGCTCCTACGAGCAGTACTTC
CASSWGGRSSYEQYF
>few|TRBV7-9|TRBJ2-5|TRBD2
TGTGCCAGCAGCCTCGGGACTAGCGGCCCCCGTGAGCAGTACTTC
CASSLGTSGPREQYF
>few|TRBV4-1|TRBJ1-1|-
TGCGCCAGCAGCCTAAGAGATGGGGAAGAGAACACTGAAGCTTTCTTT
CASSLRDGEENTEAFF
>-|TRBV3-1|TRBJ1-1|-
TGTGCCAGCAGCCACAAAACACTCTTGAGCGTGAGCACTGAAGCTTTCTTT
CASSHKTLLSVSTEAFF
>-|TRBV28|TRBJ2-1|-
TGTGCCAGCTGGACTAACGAAGACAATGAGCAGTTCTTC
CASWTNEDNEQFF
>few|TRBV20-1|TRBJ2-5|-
TGCAGTGCCCGGGGACTGGGGCAAGAGACCCAGTACTTC
CSARGLGQETQYF
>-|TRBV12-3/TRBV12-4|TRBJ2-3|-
TGTGCCAGCAGTGTAATTAGCGTAGATACGCAGTATTTT
CASSVISVDTQYF
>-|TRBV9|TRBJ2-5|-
TGTGCCAGCAGCGCCCGACTAGGGGAGACCCAGTACTTC
CASSARLGETQYF
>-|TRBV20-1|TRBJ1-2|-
TGCAGTGCTAGAGAGCCCGGGGACTATGGCTACACCTTC
CSAREPGDYGYTF
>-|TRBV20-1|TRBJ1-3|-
TGCAGTGCTAGAAAGATCCTCTCTGGAAACACCATATATTTT
CSARKILSGNTIYF
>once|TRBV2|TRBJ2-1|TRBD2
TGTGCCAGCAGTGAATCGACTAGCGGGAACTACAATGAGCAGTTCTTC
CASSESTSGNYNEQFF
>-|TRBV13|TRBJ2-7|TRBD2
TGTGCCAGCAGCCGCCGGGACTACCCCTTCGAGCAGTACTTC
CASSRRDYPFEQYF
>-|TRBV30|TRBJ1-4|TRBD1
TGTGCCTGGAGTGAAATACAGGGGAGCTGGCTAAGTGAAAAACTGTTTTTT
CAWSEIQGSWLSEKLFF
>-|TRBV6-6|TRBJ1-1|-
TGTGCCAGCAGTTATGGGGGGATGAACACTGAAGCTTTCTTT
CASSYGGMNTEAFF
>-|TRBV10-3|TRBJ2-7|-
TGTGCCATCAGTGAGGTAGGGTTCTCCTACGAGCAGTACTTC
CAISEVGFSYEQYF
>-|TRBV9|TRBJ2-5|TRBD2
TGTGCCAGCAGCGCGGGACTAGCGGGAGAGACCCAGTACTTC
CASSAGLAGETQYF
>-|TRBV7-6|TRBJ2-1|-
TGTGCCAGCAGCCCGGCGGTGGGGGAGCAGTTCTTC
CASSPAVGEQFF
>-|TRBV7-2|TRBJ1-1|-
TGTGCCAGCAGCCAGGGTAAGACTGAAGCTTTCTTT
CASSQGKTEAFF
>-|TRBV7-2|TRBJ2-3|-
TGTGCCAGCAGCCAACAGGGAGGAGGCACGGATACGCAGTATTTT
CASSQQGGGTDTQYF
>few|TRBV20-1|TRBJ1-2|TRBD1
TGCAGTGCTAGAGACTTGGGACAGGGGGCGGCTGGCTACACCTTC
CSARDLGQGAAGYTF
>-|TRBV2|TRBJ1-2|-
TGTGCCAGCAAGGAGACAATCTATGGCTACACCTTC
CASKETIYGYTF
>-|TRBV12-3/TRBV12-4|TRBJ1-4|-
TGTGCCAGCAGTCCCGCTCAGTCTCGTGAAAAACTGTTTTTT
CASSPAQSREKLFF
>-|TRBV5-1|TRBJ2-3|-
TGCGCCAGCAGCACAACCGGGACTAGCACAGATACGCAGTATTTT
CASSTTGTSTDTQYF
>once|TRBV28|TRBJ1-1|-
TGTGCCAGCACCATGGGAGGGGGAACTGAAGCTTTCTTT
CASTMGGGTEAFF
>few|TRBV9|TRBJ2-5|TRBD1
TGTGCCAGCAGCCTACCCCGACAGGGAGCGTACCAAGAGACCCAGTACTTC
CASSLPRQGAYQETQYF
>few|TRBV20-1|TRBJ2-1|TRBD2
TGCAGTGCTAGAGGACTAGCGGGGCCCAGGGAGCAGTTCTTC
CSARGLAGPREQFF
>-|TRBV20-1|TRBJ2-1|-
TGCAGTGCTAGATCGGCGACTAGAACCTACGAGCAGTTCTTC
CSARSATRTYEQFF
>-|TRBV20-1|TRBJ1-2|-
TGCAGTGCTAGCCCATCCGACAGGACTAACTATGGCTACACCTTC
CSASPSDRTNYGYTF
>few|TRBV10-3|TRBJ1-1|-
TGTGCCATCAGAGAGAACACTGAAGCTTTCTTT
CAIRENTEAFF
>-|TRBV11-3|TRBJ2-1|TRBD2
TGTGCCAGCAGCTCTAGCGGGAATCGGGATGAGCAGTTCTTC
CASSSSGNRDEQFF
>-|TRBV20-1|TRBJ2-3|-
TGCAGTGCAATAACAGGGTTCAGCACAGATACGCAGTATTTT
CSAITGFSTDTQYF
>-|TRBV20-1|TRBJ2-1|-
TGCAGTGCTAGACCTTCCTCCGGCAGCTCCTACGAGCAGTTCTTC
CSARPSSGSSYEQFF
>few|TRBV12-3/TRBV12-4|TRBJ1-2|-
TGTGCCAGCAGTGCCCGGGAGACGTATGGCTACACCTTC
CASSARETYGYTF
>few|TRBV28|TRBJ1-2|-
TGTGCCAGCAGTTTCTATCGGGGCCTAAGACACGGAGGGGGCTACACCTTC
CASSFYRGLRHGGGYTF
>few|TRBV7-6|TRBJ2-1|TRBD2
TGTGCCAGCAGCTCCGGGACTAGCTCGTACAATGAGCAGTTCTTC
CASSSGTSSYNEQFF
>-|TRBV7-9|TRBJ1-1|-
TGTGCCAGCAGCTTCCGGCAGGGCACTGAAGCTTTCTTT
CASSFRQGTEAFF
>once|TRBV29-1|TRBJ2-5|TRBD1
TGCAGCGTTGCCCCCCCTAGGACAGGGAGAGAGACCCAGTACTTC
CSVAPPRTGRETQYF
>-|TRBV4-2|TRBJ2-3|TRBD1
TGTGCCAGCAGCCAAGATAGGCGGCGGACAGGGGACACAGATACGCAGTATTTT
CASSQDRRRTGDTDTQYF
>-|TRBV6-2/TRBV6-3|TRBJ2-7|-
TGTGCCAGCAGGATGAAGGGGCGCTCCAACGAGCAGTACTTC
CASRMKGRSNEQYF
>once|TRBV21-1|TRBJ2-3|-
TGTGCCAGCAGCAACGGACAGGGCCCAGATACGCAGTATTTT
CASSNGQGPDTQYF
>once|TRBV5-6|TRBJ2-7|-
TGTGCCAGCAGCTTAAACCTCGGGGCCCTTTCCGACGAGCAGTACTTC
CASSLNLGALSDEQYF
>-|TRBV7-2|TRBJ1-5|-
TGTGCCAGCAGCTTAGCATTAACGGGGGATTCCAATCAGCCCCAGCATTTT
CASSLALTGDSNQPQHF
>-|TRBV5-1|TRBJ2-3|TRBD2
TGCGCCAGCAGCTTGGGACTAGCGGGAGGAGACCTAGATACGCAGTATTTT
CASSLGLAGGDLDTQYF
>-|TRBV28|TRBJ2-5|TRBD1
TGTGCCAGCAGTTCGGGACAGAACCTAGGGACCCAGTACTTC
CASSSGQNLGTQYF
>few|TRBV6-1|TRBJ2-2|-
TGTGCCAGCAGTTTGCGACAGGGGAGGGGCGGGGAGCTGTTTTTT
CASSLRQGRGGELFF
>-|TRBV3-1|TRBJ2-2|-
TGTGCCAGCAGCCAAGTAGTGGGAGGCGCCGGGGAGCTGTTTTTT
CASSQVVGGAGELFF
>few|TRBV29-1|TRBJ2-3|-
TGCAGCGGAAAATCTAGCACAGATACGCAGTATTTT
CSGKSSTDTQYF
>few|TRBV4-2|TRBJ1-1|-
TGTGCCAGCAGCCCCCTGCCAGGACAGAACACTGAAGCTTTCTTT
CASSPLPGQNTEAFF